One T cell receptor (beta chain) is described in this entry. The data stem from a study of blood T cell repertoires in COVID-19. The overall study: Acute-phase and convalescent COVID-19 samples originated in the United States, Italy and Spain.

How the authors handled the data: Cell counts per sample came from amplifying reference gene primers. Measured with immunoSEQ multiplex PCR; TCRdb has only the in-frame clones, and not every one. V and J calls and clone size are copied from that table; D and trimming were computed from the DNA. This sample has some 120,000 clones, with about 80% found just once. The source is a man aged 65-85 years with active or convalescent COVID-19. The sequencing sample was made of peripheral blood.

Written as DNA, the CDR3 is TGTGCCAGCAGCCAGTCACTCCCATCCGGGACTCCAGATACGCAGTATTTT. This gives the protein CASSQSLPSGTPDTQYF. The rearrangement links TRBV3-1 (or the pseudogene TRBV3-2) to TRBJ2-3; a weak D match, TRBD2 (6 bases). V lost 3 bases and J 4 bases, leaving 20 bases between the germline ends. The V gene's germline CDR1 is LGHDT and CDR2 YNNKEL (reference sequence). This CDR3 is built from 17 residues.